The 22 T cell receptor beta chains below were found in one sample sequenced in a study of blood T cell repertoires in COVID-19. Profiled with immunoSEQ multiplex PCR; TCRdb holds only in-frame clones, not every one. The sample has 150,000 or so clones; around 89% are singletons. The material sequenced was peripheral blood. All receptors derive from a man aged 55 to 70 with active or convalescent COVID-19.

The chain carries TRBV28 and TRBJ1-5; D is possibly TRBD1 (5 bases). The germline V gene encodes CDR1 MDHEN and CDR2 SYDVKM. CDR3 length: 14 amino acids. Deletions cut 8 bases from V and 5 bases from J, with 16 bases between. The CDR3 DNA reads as TGTGCCAGCCAGGGTGGACAAACGGATCAGCCCCAGCATTTT. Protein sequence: CASQGGQTDQPQHF.

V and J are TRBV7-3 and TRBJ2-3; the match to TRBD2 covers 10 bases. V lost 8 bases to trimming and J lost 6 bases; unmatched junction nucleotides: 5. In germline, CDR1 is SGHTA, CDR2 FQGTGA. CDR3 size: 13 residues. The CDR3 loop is CASSTSGDDTQYF. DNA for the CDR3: TGTGCCAGCTCTACTAGCGGGGACGATACGCAGTATTTT.

The CDR3 reads CASRVDNNYGYTF. CDR3 nucleotide sequence: TGTGCCAGCAGAGTGGACAATAACTATGGCTACACCTTC. This sequence joins TRBV28 and TRBJ1-2, with D perhaps matching TRBD1 (5 bases). There are 13 residues in the CDR3. The V gene lost 6 bases and the J gene lost 1 base, with 9 bases spanning the gap. Germline lookup yields CDR1 MDHEN and CDR2 SYDVKM.

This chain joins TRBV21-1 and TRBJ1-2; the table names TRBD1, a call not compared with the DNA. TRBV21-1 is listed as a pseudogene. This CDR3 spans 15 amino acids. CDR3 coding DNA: TGTGCCAGCGGGCGGACAGGCAGGACTAACTATGGCTACACCTTC. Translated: CASGRTGRTNYGYTF.

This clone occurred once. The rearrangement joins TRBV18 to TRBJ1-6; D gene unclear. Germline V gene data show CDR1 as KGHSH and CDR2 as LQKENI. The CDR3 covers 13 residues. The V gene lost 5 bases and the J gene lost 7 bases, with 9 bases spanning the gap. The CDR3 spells CASSFLENSPLHF. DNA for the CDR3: TGTGCCAGCTCATTCCTGGAGAATTCACCCCTCCACTTT.

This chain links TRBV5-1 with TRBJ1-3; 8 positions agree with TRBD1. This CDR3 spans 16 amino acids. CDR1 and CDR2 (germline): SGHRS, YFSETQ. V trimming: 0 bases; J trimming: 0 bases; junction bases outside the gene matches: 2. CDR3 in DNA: TGCGCCAGCAGCTTGGGACAGGGGATCTCTGGAAACACCATATATTTT. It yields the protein CASSLGQGISGNTIYF.

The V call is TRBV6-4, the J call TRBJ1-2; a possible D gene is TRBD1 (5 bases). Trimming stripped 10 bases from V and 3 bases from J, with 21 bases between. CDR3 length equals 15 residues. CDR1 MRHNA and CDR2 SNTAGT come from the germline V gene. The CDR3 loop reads CATLDDAGMDYGYTF. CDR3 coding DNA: TGTGCCACCTTAGACGATGCAGGGATGGACTATGGCTACACCTTC.

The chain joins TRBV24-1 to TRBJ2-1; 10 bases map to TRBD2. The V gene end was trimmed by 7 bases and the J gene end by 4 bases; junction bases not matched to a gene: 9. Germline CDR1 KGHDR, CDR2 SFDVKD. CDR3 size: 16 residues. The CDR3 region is CATSPKRTSGYNEQFF. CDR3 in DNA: TGTGCCACCAGCCCAAAACGGACTAGCGGATACAATGAGCAGTTCTTC.

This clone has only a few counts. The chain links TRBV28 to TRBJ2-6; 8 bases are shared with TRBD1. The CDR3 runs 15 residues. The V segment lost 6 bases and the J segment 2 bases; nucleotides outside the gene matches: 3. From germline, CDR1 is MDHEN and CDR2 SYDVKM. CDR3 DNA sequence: TGTGCCAGCAGCCAGACAGGGGCTGGGGCCAACGTCCTGACTTTC. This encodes CASSQTGAGANVLTF.

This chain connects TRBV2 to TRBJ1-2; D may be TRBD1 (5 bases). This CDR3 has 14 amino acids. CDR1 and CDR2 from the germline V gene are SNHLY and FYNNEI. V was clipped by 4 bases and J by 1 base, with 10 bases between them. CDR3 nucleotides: TGTGCCAGCAGTGGTCAGGGCCATAACTATGGCTACACCTTC. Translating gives CASSGQGHNYGYTF.

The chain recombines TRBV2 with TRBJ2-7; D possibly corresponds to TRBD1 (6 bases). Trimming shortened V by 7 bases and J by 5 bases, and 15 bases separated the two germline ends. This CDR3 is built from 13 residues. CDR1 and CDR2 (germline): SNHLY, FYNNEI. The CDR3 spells CASKQGYKDEQYF. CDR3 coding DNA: TGTGCCAGCAAGCAGGGGTACAAGGACGAGCAGTACTTC.

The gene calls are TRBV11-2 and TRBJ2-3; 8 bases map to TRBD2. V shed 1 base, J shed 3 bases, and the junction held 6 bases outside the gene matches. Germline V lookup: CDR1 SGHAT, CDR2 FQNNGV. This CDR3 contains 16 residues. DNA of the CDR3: TGTGCCAGCAGCTTAGCCAGGTTAGCGGGAACAGATACGCAGTATTTT. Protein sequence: CASSLARLAGTDTQYF.

In nucleotides, the CDR3 is TGTGCCAGCAAAGTGGAGGAAACCGGGGAGCTGTTTTTT. Protein sequence: CASKVEETGELFF. J is TRBJ2-2 and V is TRBV12-3 or TRBV12-4; a possible D gene is TRBD2 (5 bases). The V end was cut by 7 bases, the J end by 5 bases, with 11 bases between. This CDR3 is built from 13 residues.

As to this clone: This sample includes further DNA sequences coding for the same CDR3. CDR3 amino acids: CASSSGLADYNEQFF. For the CDR3, the DNA is TGTGCCAGCAGCTCCGGACTAGCGGATTACAATGAGCAGTTCTTC. The chain recombines TRBV5-5 with TRBJ2-1; 10 nucleotides agree with TRBD2. The CDR3 is made up of 15 amino acids. Losses at the gene ends were 3 bases for V and 4 bases for J; bases not matched to a gene: 4. CDR1 is SGHKS and CDR2 is YYEKEE in the germline V gene (reference sequence).

This CDR3 reads CASGGLDSPLHF. The CDR3 nucleotides read TGTGCCAGCGGAGGGTTGGATTCACCCCTCCACTTT. The chain combines TRBV2 with TRBJ1-6; D is undetermined. This CDR3 region has 12 residues. CDR1 is SNHLY and CDR2 is FYNNEI in the germline V gene. The V and J ends lost 8 bases and 8 bases respectively, with 10 bases between them.

The CDR3 spells CASSMDRGHNEQFF. The CDR3 DNA reads TGTGCCAGCTCCATGGACAGGGGGCACAATGAGCAGTTCTTC. The chain employs TRBV18 and TRBJ2-1, with 11 bases identical to TRBD1. The junction had 3 bases not matched to a gene; V was cut back by 6 bases and J by 5 bases. Germline lookup yields CDR1 KGHSH and CDR2 LQKENI. The CDR3 covers 14 residues.

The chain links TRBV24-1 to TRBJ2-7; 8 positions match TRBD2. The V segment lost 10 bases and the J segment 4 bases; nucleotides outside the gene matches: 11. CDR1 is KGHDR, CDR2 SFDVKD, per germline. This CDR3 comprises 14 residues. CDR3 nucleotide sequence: TGTGCCACAGGGTCGGGGGGGCCCAAGTACGAGCAGTACTTC. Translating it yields CATGSGGPKYEQYF.

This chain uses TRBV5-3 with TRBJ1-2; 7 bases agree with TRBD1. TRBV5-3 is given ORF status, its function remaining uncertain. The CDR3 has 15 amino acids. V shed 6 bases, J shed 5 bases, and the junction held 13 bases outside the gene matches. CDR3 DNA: TGTGCCAGAAAGAGTATGACAGGGATCCCTTATGGCTACACCTTC. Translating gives CARKSMTGIPYGYTF.

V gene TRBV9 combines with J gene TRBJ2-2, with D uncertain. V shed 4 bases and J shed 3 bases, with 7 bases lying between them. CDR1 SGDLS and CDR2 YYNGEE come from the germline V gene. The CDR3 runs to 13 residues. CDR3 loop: CASSLLYTGELFF. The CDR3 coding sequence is TGTGCCAGCAGCTTACTTTACACCGGGGAGCTGTTTTTT.

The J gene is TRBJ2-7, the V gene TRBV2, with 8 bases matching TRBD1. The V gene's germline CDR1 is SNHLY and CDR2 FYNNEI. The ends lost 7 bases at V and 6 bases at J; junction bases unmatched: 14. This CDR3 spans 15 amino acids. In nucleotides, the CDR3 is TGTGCCAGCACCGACGGTGGACAGGGCATGAGCGAGCAGTACTTC. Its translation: CASTDGGQGMSEQYF.

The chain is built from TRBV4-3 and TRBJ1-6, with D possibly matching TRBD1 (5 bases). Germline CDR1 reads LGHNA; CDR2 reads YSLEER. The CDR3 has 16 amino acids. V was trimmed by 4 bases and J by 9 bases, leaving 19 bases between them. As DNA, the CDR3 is TGCGCCAGCAGCCTTTTGGGGCGGGGGGACGGTTCACCCCTCCACTTT. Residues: CASSLLGRGDGSPLHF.

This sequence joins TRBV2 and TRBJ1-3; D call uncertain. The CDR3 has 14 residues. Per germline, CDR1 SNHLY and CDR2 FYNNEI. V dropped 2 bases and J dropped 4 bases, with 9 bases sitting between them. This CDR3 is CASSESGTGNTIYF. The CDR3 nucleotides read TGTGCCAGCAGTGAATCGGGAACGGGAAACACCATATATTTT. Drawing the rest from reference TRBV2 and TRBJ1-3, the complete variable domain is EPEVTQTPSHQVTQMGQEVILRCVPISNHLYFYWYRQILGQKVEFLVSFYNNEISEKSEIFDDQFSVERPDGSNFTLKIRSTKLEDSAMYFCASSESGTGNTIYFGEGSWLTVV.